A single T cell receptor (beta chain) is shown here with its context. Its target is unknown. Trimming cost V 3 bases and J 0 bases, with 7 bases left between them. The CDR3 is 15 residues long. Per germline, CDR1 SGHNT and CDR2 YYREEE (reference sequence). PCR used 60 Vbeta primers and 13 Jbeta primers. Generated by immunoSEQ multiplex PCR, the TCRdb table keeps only in-frame clones and is missing some. The sample lists more than 80,000 clones, around four fifths occurring once. This sample stems from a study of cytomegalovirus exposure and HLA in healthy donors. Findings and caveats of the study: With high specificity and sensitivity, the classifier reportedly diagnosed cytomegalovirus status.

This chain joins TRBV5-4 and TRBJ2-6; no firm D call. The sample taken for sequencing was PBMCs. This TCR was recovered from a man aged 50 or older in good health and CMV-seronegative. The CDR3 region has the DNA TGTGCCAGCAGCTCCCGGAGCTCTGGGGCCAACGTCCTGACTTTC. Translated: CASSSRSSGANVLTF.